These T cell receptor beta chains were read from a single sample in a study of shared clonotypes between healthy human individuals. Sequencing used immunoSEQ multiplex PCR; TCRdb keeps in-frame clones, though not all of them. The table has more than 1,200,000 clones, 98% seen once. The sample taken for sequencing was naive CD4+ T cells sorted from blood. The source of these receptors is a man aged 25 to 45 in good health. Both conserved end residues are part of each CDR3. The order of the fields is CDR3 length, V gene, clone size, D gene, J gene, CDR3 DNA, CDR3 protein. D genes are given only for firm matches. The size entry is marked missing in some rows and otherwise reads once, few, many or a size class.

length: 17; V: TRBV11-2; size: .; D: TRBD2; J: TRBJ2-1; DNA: TGTGCCAGCAGCTTAGGGAACATAGCGGGAGCGGGGGGTGAGCAGTTCTTC; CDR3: CASSLGNIAGAGGEQFF
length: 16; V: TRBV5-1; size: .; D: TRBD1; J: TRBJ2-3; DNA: TGCGCCAGCAGCTTGGTAGGACAGGGGTTGGCAGATACGCAGTATTTT; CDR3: CASSLVGQGLADTQYF
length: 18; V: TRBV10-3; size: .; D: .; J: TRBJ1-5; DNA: TGTGCCATCAGCGTTGGGCGTGCGGGGCCCCCCGGGAGTCAGCCCCAGCATTTT; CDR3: CAISVGRAGPPGSQPQHF
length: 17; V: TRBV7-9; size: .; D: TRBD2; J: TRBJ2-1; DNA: TGTGCCAGCAGCTTAGCAGCTAGCGGGAGCTCCTACAATGAGCAGTTCTTC; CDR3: CASSLAASGSSYNEQFF
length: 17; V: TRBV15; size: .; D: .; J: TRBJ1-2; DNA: TGTGCCACCAGCAGAGTTTTCCCGCAGAACCTTAACTATGGCTACACCTTC; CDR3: CATSRVFPQNLNYGYTF
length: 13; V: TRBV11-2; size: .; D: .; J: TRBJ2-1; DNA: TGTGCCAGCAGCTCAAACCCCGGGAGTGAGCAGTTCTTC; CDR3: CASSSNPGSEQFF
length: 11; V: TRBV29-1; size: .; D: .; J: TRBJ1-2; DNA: TGCACCGTAAGCTCTAACTATGGCTACACCTTC; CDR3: CTVSSNYGYTF
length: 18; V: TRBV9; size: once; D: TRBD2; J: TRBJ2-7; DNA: TGTGCCAGCAGCGTAGGGACTAGCGGGAAGGAATTGACCTACGAGCAGTACTTC; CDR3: CASSVGTSGKELTYEQYF
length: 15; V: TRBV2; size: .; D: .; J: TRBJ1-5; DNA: TGTGCCAGCAGAGAAAGCACGAGCTCCAATCAGCCCCAGCATTTT; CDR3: CASRESTSSNQPQHF
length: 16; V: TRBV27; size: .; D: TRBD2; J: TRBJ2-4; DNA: TGTGCCAGCAGGTACTCAGCGGGAGTGGGCAAAAACATTCAGTACTTC; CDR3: CASRYSAGVGKNIQYF
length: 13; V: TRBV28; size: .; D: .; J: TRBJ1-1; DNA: TGTGCCAGCAGCCTTCCGGGGGGCACTGAAGCTTTCTTT; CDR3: CASSLPGGTEAFF
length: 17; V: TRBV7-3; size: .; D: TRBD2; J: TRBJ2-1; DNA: TGTGCCAGCAGCCGCAAAGGGATAGCGGGAGGGCGTAATGAGCAGTTCTTC; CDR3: CASSRKGIAGGRNEQFF
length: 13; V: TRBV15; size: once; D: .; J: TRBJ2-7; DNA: TGTGCCACCAGCAGAGATCCCCAAACGTACCCGTACTTC; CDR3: CATSRDPQTYPYF
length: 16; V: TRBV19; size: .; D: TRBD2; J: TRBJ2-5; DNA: TGTGCCAGCTCAGAAAGGGGACTAGGGTTTGTGGGGACCCAGTACTTC; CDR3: CASSERGLGFVGTQYF
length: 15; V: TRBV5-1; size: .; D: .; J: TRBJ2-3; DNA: TGCGCCAGCAGCTTGCCGGCCGGAGGCACAGATACGCAGTATTTT; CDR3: CASSLPAGGTDTQYF
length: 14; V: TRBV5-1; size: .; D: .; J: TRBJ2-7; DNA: TGCGCCAGCAGCTTCCAGGGGTATCCCTACGAGCAGTACTTC; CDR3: CASSFQGYPYEQYF
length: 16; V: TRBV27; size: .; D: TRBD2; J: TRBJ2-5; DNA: TGTGCCAGCAGACCTGCGGGCCGGGGGGAAAGGGAGACCCAGTACTTC; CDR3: CASRPAGRGERETQYF
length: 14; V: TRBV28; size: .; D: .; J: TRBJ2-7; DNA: TGTGCCAGCAGGACTCCCCCGACCCCTAGTGAGCAGTACTTC; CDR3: CASRTPPTPSEQYF